The 17 T cell receptor beta chains reported below all come from one sample, sequenced in a study of blood T cell repertoires in COVID-19. The protocol was immunoSEQ multiplex PCR, while the TCRdb copy is restricted to in-frame clones and leaves out a portion. This sample has some 320,000 clones, with roughly nine tenths found just once. Sequencing input: PBMCs or T cells enriched from blood (not recorded which). These receptor sequences come from a man in his sixties who had recovered from COVID-19.

The V gene is TRBV5-4, the J gene TRBJ2-7, with D possibly being TRBD2 (5 bases). CDR1 is SGHNT and CDR2 is YYREEE in the germline V gene (reference sequence). V lost 1 base and J lost 5, with 13 bases in between. The CDR3 extends over 14 amino acids. Here the CDR3 DNA reads TGTGCCAGCAGCTTGCTCACTAGTCCCCACGAGCAGTACTTC. It yields the protein CASSLLTSPHEQYF.

The V gene is TRBV18, the J gene TRBJ1-5; 12 positions match TRBD1. V lost 3 bases, J lost 7 bases, and 4 bases stayed unmatched. Germline V lookup: CDR1 KGHSH, CDR2 LQKENI. The CDR3 is 15 amino acids. The CDR3 protein is CASSPSGTGGQPQHF. The CDR3 DNA is TGTGCCAGCTCACCTTCCGGGACAGGGGGCCAGCCCCAGCATTTT.

The chain has TRBV5-1 and TRBJ2-6, with 7 bases that match TRBD1. Germline lookup yields CDR1 SGHRS and CDR2 YFSETQ. V was pared by 4 bases and J by 2 bases, with 6 bases of the junction left unmatched. CDR3 size: 16 residues. CDR3 DNA sequence: TGCGCCAGCAGCCTGACAGGGACAGCTGGGGCCAACGTCCTGACTTTC. Encoded protein: CASSLTGTAGANVLTF. Using reference TRBV5-1 and TRBJ2-6 for the parts outside the CDR3, the full variable domain is KAGVTQTPRYLIKTRGQQVTLSCSPISGHRSVSWYQQTPGQGLQFLFEYFSETQRNKGNFPGRFSGRQFSNSRSEMNVSTLELGDSALYLCASSLTGTAGANVLTFGAGSRLTVL.

On this clone: Other DNA sequences in this specimen translate into the identical CDR3. The V gene is TRBV19, the J gene TRBJ1-5, with D maybe TRBD1 (6 bases). The V end was cut by 1 base, the J end by 7 bases, with 11 bases between. Looked up from germline, CDR1 is LNHDA and CDR2 is SQIVND (reference sequence). CDR3 length equals 14 residues. The CDR3 sequence: CASSIVQGGQPQHF. Here the CDR3 DNA reads TGTGCCAGTAGTATAGTACAGGGCGGGCAGCCCCAGCATTTT.

The chain recombines TRBV3-1 (or the pseudogene TRBV3-2) with TRBJ1-2; D is perhaps TRBD1 (6 bases). The CDR3 extends over 13 amino acids. Trimming took 1 base from V and 7 from J, leaving 10 bases between them. Germline CDR1 and CDR2: LGHDT and YNNKEL (reference sequence). CDR3 sequence: CASSQAGGGGYTF. DNA for the CDR3: TGTGCCAGCAGCCAAGCGGGGGGCGGTGGCTACACCTTC.

This chain joins TRBV5-4 and TRBJ2-5, with 9 bases aligning to TRBD2. CDR1 and CDR2 (germline): SGHNT, YYREEE (reference sequence). The CDR3 has 15 amino acids. V was pared by 1 base and J by 4 bases, with 5 bases of the junction left unmatched. CDR3 bases: TGTGCCAGCAGCTTGCGCGGGGGGGCTGGAGAGACCCAGTACTTC. Encoded protein: CASSLRGGAGETQYF. The whole variable domain, filled in from reference TRBV5-4 and TRBJ2-5, reads ETGVTQSPTHLIKTRGQQVTLRCSSQSGHNTVSWYQQALGQGPQFIFQYYREEENGRGNFPPRFSGLQFPNYSSELNVNALELDDSALYLCASSLRGGAGETQYFGPGTRLLVL.

The chain combines TRBV12-3 or TRBV12-4 with TRBJ2-4; D unclear. The CDR3 runs 13 residues. The germline V and J ends were trimmed by 3 bases and 3 bases, with 6 bases remaining between them. The CDR3 DNA reads as TGTGCCAGCAGTTTTGTCAGCAAAAACATTCAGTACTTC. Translating it yields CASSFVSKNIQYF.

The chain employs TRBV12-3 or TRBV12-4 and TRBJ1-4; TRBD1 aligns across 10 bases. This CDR3 comprises 13 residues. Trimming cost V 10 bases and J 5 bases; bases outside gene matches: 4. The CDR3 here is CATGTGVNEKLFF. CDR3 in DNA: TGTGCCACGGGGACAGGGGTAAATGAAAAACTGTTTTTT.

This sequence joins TRBV29-1 and TRBJ2-1; perhaps TRBD2 as D (6 bases). V shed 7 bases and J shed 8 bases, with 21 bases lying between them. Per the germline V gene, CDR1 is SQVTM and CDR2 is ANQGSEA. CDR3 length equals 14 residues. CDR3 bases: TGCAGCGCTGCGGGCGGAGGGCCTCTCGATGAGCAGTTCTTC. This translates into CSAAGGGPLDEQFF.

This clone was observed a single time. The chain carries TRBV2 and TRBJ1-4; perhaps TRBD1 as D (6 bases). V lost 3 bases, J lost 6 bases, and 11 bases lay in between. The CDR3 runs 14 residues. CDR1 and CDR2 from the germline V gene are SNHLY and FYNNEI. The CDR3 DNA follows: TGTGCCAGCAGTGACAGGGGCGTTGATGAAAAACTGTTTTTT. Its translation is CASSDRGVDEKLFF.

This clone was seen a few times. The chain carries TRBV27 and TRBJ2-7; the D gene is possibly TRBD1 (6 bases). Trimming cost V 5 bases and J 2 bases, with 13 bases left between them. The CDR3 sequence is 14 residues long. CDR1 and CDR2 (germline): MNHEY, SMNVEV (reference sequence). CDR3 DNA: TGTGCCAGCAGTCCATCTCAGGGGACCTACGAGCAGTACTTC. This gives the protein CASSPSQGTYEQYF.

The chain links TRBV2 to TRBJ1-5; tentative D call: TRBD1 (6 bases). V lost 6 bases, J lost 0 bases, and 12 bases lay in between. CDR3 length: 15 residues. CDR1 and CDR2 (germline): SNHLY, FYNNEI. The CDR3 DNA reads as TGTGCCAGCAGCCTACAGGGTCATAGCAATCAGCCCCAGCATTTT. Its protein product is CASSLQGHSNQPQHF.

This clone was counted a single time. The chain recombines TRBV6-4 with TRBJ1-6, with a possible D match to TRBD1 (6 bases). The V gene lost 6 bases and the J gene lost 8 bases, with 11 bases spanning the gap. This CDR3 has 13 residues. The germline V gene has CDR1 MRHNA and CDR2 SNTAGT. In DNA form, the CDR3 reads TGTGCCAGCAGCCGGACAGTCGATTCACCCCTCCACTTT. Amino acids: CASSRTVDSPLHF.

The V gene is TRBV10-3, the J gene TRBJ2-5, with 7 positions matching TRBD1. CDR1 ENHRY and CDR2 SYGVKD come from the germline V gene. This CDR3 spans 14 amino acids. The trim removed 5 bases at V and 1 base at J, leaving 4 bases unmatched. The CDR3 protein is CAISLSGGQETQYF. In DNA form, the CDR3 reads TGTGCCATCAGTTTATCAGGGGGCCAAGAGACCCAGTACTTC.

This chain joins TRBV9 and TRBJ2-1; TRBD1 matches 9 bases. The CDR3 consists of 14 residues. Germline trimming cut 4 bases from V and 5 bases from J; bases unmatched to any gene: 4. In germline, CDR1 is SGDLS, CDR2 YYNGEE. CDR3 loop: CASSFRDRDNEQFF. In nucleotides, the CDR3 is TGTGCCAGCAGCTTCCGGGACAGGGACAATGAGCAGTTCTTC.

This clone turned up a few times. The chain joins TRBV6-1 to TRBJ2-7; D is unresolved. V lost 3 bases to trimming and J lost 5 bases, with 8 bases between them. CDR3 size: 12 residues. Germline V gene sequence: CDR1 MNHNS, CDR2 SASEGT. CDR3 sequence (DNA): TGTGCCAGCAGTGACCAGGTCCACGAGCAGTACTTC. It yields the protein CASSDQVHEQYF.

The chain combines TRBV4-1 with TRBJ1-4, with 10 bases matching TRBD1. The CDR3 consists of 17 residues. The germline CDR1 and CDR2 sequences are MGHRA and YSYEKL. The ends lost 0 bases at V and 7 bases at J; junction bases unmatched: 8. The CDR3 reads CASSQEGLRDRGEKLFF. DNA for the CDR3: TGCGCCAGCAGCCAAGAAGGCCTCCGGGACAGGGGTGAAAAACTGTTTTTT.